These 30 T cell receptor beta chains share one sample of origin, sequenced in a study of a mutant IDH1 vaccine in newly diagnosed glioma. Time point here: week 23, last vaccination. Every vaccine dose comprised 300 ug of mutant IDH1 20-mer peptide plus topical imiquimod. The antigens of these receptors remain unknown. TCRdb keeps only in-frame clones here, not all; method: immunoSEQ multiplex PCR. The repertoire consists of about 60,000 clones, with under 90% occurring once and the leading ten covering about an eighth. The sample in question was PBMCs, obtained from a glioma patient whose treatment included an IDH1 peptide vaccine. The receptors were sampled from a man younger than 35 with glioma.

The gene calls are TRBV9 and TRBJ2-7, with D hard to call. CDR3 length equals 13 residues. Germline CDR1 SGDLS, CDR2 YYNGEE. V shed 0 bases and J shed 7 bases, with 11 bases lying between them. The CDR3 region has the DNA TGTGCCAGCAGCGTAGCCCCCGTGGGAGAGCAGTACTTC. Translating gives CASSVAPVGEQYF.

J is TRBJ1-1 and V is TRBV5-1; 9 nucleotides agree with TRBD1. Germline V gives CDR1 SGHRS, CDR2 YFSETQ. V was pared by 6 bases and J by 0 bases, with 3 bases of the junction left unmatched. The CDR3 has 14 amino acids. CDR3 residues: CASKGQGLNTEAFF. The CDR3, as DNA: TGCGCCAGCAAAGGACAGGGGTTGAACACTGAAGCTTTCTTT.

Comments on this clone: At one end the junction does not follow the germline gene, possibly because of a read error. The rearrangement uses TRBV29-1 and TRBJ2-5, with TRBD1 as a possible D gene (6 bases). Germline lookup yields CDR1 SQVTM and CDR2 ANQGSEA. CDR3 length: 15 residues. The CDR3 spells CSVEGGRGLQESQYF. CDR3 in DNA: TGCAGCGTTGAAGGTGGCAGGGGATTACAAGAGTCCCAGTACTTC.

The V gene is TRBV29-1, the J gene TRBJ2-1; D gene unclear. The CDR3 spans 14 residues. Per the germline V gene, CDR1 is SQVTM and CDR2 is ANQGSEA. Trimming took 1 base from V and 5 from J, leaving 12 bases between them. DNA of the CDR3: TGCAGCGTTGAAGTGGCGTCCCTTAACAATGAGCAGTTCTTC. Encoded protein: CSVEVASLNNEQFF.

J is TRBJ2-3 and V is TRBV30; D perhaps matches TRBD1 (5 bases). Per the germline V gene, CDR1 is GTSNPN and CDR2 is SVGIG (reference sequence). V dropped 0 bases and J dropped 8 bases, with 6 bases sitting between them. The CDR3 length is 11 residues. CDR3 DNA: TGTGCCTGGAGTGTACAGGTTACGCAGTATTTT. This gives the protein CAWSVQVTQYF. Drawing the rest from reference TRBV30 and TRBJ2-3, the complete variable domain is SQTIHQWPATLVQPVGSPLSLECTVEGTSNPNLYWYRQAAGRGLQLLFYSVGIGQISSEVPQNLSASRPQDRQFILSSKKLLLSDSGFYLCAWSVQVTQYFGPGTRLTVL.

The V and J genes are TRBV9 and TRBJ2-5; 8 bases line up with TRBD1. The junction had 9 bases not matched to a gene; V was cut back by 0 bases and J by 5 bases. CDR3 length: 16 amino acids. Germline V CDR1 and CDR2: SGDLS, YYNGEE. Here the CDR3 DNA reads TGTGCCAGCAGCGTAGGATATTGGCAGGGGGCGGAGACCCAGTACTTC. This gives the protein CASSVGYWQGAETQYF.

The chain recombines TRBV4-3 with TRBJ2-7, with D perhaps TRBD2 (5 bases). This CDR3 has 16 amino acids. The germline gives CDR1 LGHNA, CDR2 YSLEER. Trimming stripped 0 bases from V and 5 bases from J, with 17 bases between. The CDR3 DNA reads as TGCGCCAGCAGCCAAGATCGGACTCTTTTTAATAACGAGCAGTACTTC. Translating it yields CASSQDRTLFNNEQYF.

The rearrangement links TRBV4-1 to TRBJ2-4; TRBD1 might be the D (5 bases). Deletions cut 1 base from V and 4 bases from J, with 14 bases between. The CDR3 covers 16 residues. The germline gives CDR1 MGHRA, CDR2 YSYEKL. CDR3 nucleotides: TGCGCCAGCAGCCAAGTCGCCAGGGTGGGAAAAAACATTCAGTACTTC. This sequence encodes CASSQVARVGKNIQYF.

This clone has just a few counts. The chain links TRBV6-5 to TRBJ2-3, with TRBD2 identical over 8 bases. After removal of 6 bases from V and 7 bases from J, the junction contained 9 bases not matched to a gene. This CDR3 spans 14 amino acids. CDR1 and CDR2 (germline): MNHEY, SVGAGI. This CDR3 reads CASSLSGSGNTQYF. The CDR3 nucleotides are TGTGCCAGCAGCTTAAGCGGGAGCGGGAATACGCAGTATTTT.

This rearrangement joins TRBV4-3 to TRBJ2-7, with D uncertain. Per the germline V gene, CDR1 is LGHNA and CDR2 is YSLEER. Trimming left V 1 base short and J 0 bases short, with 7 bases between. The CDR3 is 14 residues long. CDR3 residues: CASSQGPDSYEQYF. CDR3 bases: TGCGCCAGCAGCCAAGGACCGGACTCCTACGAGCAGTACTTC.

The V and J genes are TRBV9 and TRBJ1-4; D gene uncertain. CDR1 is SGDLS, CDR2 YYNGEE, per germline. V shed 0 bases and J shed 4 bases, with 13 bases lying between them. This CDR3 has 16 residues. The CDR3 protein is CASSVAPRTFNEKLFF. For the CDR3, the DNA is TGTGCCAGCAGCGTAGCTCCGAGGACCTTTAATGAAAAACTGTTTTTT.

The chain joins TRBV6-5 to TRBJ1-1; possibly TRBD1 for D (6 bases). CDR3 size: 14 residues. Germline V gives CDR1 MNHEY, CDR2 SVGAGI. Trimming left V 3 bases short and J 3 bases short, with 11 bases between. The DNA for the CDR3 is TGTGCCAGCAGTTATATCTGGGGGCACACTGAAGCTTTCTTT. It encodes CASSYIWGHTEAFF.

The V and J genes are TRBV19 and TRBJ1-2; no clear D gene. Germline V gives CDR1 LNHDA, CDR2 SQIVND (reference sequence). V dropped 2 bases and J dropped 4 bases, with 8 bases sitting between them. The CDR3 contains 13 residues. The CDR3 region has the DNA TGTGCCAGTAGTATAATGGCCTTCTATGGCTACACCTTC. Its translation: CASSIMAFYGYTF.

This clone was seen a few times. The CDR3 here is CASSFSWANTEAFF. CDR3 coding DNA: TGTGCCAGCAGCTTCAGTTGGGCCAACACTGAAGCTTTCTTT. The chain uses TRBV7-2 and TRBJ1-1, with D unresolved. The CDR3 runs 14 residues. V was pared by 3 bases and J by 2 bases, with 10 bases between. Germline CDR1 and CDR2: SGHTA and FQGNSA.

This clone is medium-sized in the sample. V is TRBV30 and J is TRBJ1-2; D is uncertain. The length of the CDR3 is 13 residues. Germline CDR1 reads GTSNPN; CDR2 reads SVGIG (reference sequence). Deletions cut 4 bases from V and 1 base from J, with 10 bases between. CDR3 nucleotide sequence: TGTGCCTGGATTCAAGACCTTAACTATGGCTACACCTTC. It codes for CAWIQDLNYGYTF.

In its sample, this clone was seen once. The V gene is TRBV7-9, the J gene TRBJ1-6, with 9 bases fitting TRBD1. Germline CDR1 reads SEHNR; CDR2 reads FQNEAQ (reference sequence). V dropped 5 bases and J dropped 8; count of bases not matched to a gene: 10. The CDR3 sequence is 16 residues long. CDR3 amino acids: CASSVDRGGPHSPLHF. Here the CDR3 DNA reads TGTGCCAGCAGCGTGGACAGGGGTGGACCCCATTCACCCCTCCACTTT.

CDR3 in amino acids: CASSRLRGTTNEKLFF. In nucleotides, the CDR3 is TGTGCCAGCAGCCGTTTGAGGGGTACAACTAATGAAAAACTGTTTTTT. This chain connects TRBV14 to TRBJ1-4, with D possibly being TRBD1 (5 bases). Looked up from germline, CDR1 is SGHDN and CDR2 is FVKESK. The CDR3 extends over 16 amino acids. V lost 4 bases and J lost 0, with 12 bases in between.

This clone was detected only once. The chain uses TRBV19 and TRBJ2-5; maybe TRBD1 (6 bases). In germline, CDR1 is LNHDA, CDR2 SQIVND (reference sequence). This CDR3 spans 14 amino acids. Between the trimmed V and J ends, which lost 10 bases and 1 base, there was a span of 16 bases. The CDR3 spells CANHPTGIQETQYF. For the CDR3, the DNA is TGTGCCAATCACCCCACAGGGATCCAAGAGACCCAGTACTTC.

The V and J genes are TRBV4-1 and TRBJ2-7, with TRBD2 matching over 11 bases. V lost 4 bases to trimming and J lost 5 bases; unmatched junction nucleotides: 10. The CDR3 is made up of 16 amino acids. Germline V lookup: CDR1 MGHRA, CDR2 YSYEKL. CDR3 coding DNA: TGCGCCAGCAGCCGCGGAATGCTAGCGGGGGGCCACGAGCAGTACTTC. Its protein product is CASSRGMLAGGHEQYF.

The chain couples TRBV30 to TRBJ1-4; 7 bases line up with TRBD1. This CDR3 is 12 amino acids long. From germline, CDR1 is GTSNPN and CDR2 SVGIG (reference sequence). With V trimmed by 7 bases and J by 5 bases, 4 bases remained unmatched. The CDR3 nucleotides are TGTGCCTCGACAGGGAAAAATGAAAAACTGTTTTTT. This sequence encodes CASTGKNEKLFF.

J is TRBJ1-4 and V is TRBV18; D perhaps matches TRBD1 (6 bases). Between the trimmed V and J ends, which lost 5 bases and 7 bases, there was a span of 17 bases. The CDR3 has 15 residues. Germline CDR1 and CDR2: KGHSH and LQKENI. The CDR3 DNA follows: TGTGCCAGCTCAGAGGACAGAGGCGGGACTGAAAAACTGTTTTTT. This encodes CASSEDRGGTEKLFF. Based on the CDR3 plus reference TRBV18 and TRBJ1-4, the full variable domain is NAGVMQNPRHLVRRRGQEARLRCSPMKGHSHVYWYRQLPEEGLKFMVYLQKENIIDESGMPKERFSAEFPKEGPSILRIQQVVRGDSAAYFCASSEDRGGTEKLFFGSGTQLSVL.

The chain combines TRBV9 with TRBJ2-1, with unresolved D. CDR1 is SGDLS, CDR2 YYNGEE, per germline. This CDR3 has 11 amino acids. Trimming cost V 0 bases and J 9 bases, with 4 bases left between them. The CDR3: CASSVVGEQFF. The CDR3 nucleotides are TGTGCCAGCAGCGTAGTCGGTGAGCAGTTCTTC. The full variable domain, rest sourced from reference TRBV9 and TRBJ2-1, is DSGVTQTPKHLITATGQRVTLRCSPRSGDLSVYWYQQSLDQGLQFLIQYYNGEERAKGNILERFSAQQFPDLHSELNLSSLELGDSALYFCASSVVGEQFFGPGTRLTVL.

Concerning this clone: Other DNA sequences from this sample encode an identical CDR3 as well. The rearrangement uses TRBV18 and TRBJ2-5; no clear D gene. The length of the CDR3 is 12 residues. V dropped 2 bases and J dropped 5 bases, with 6 bases sitting between them. The germline V gene encodes CDR1 KGHSH and CDR2 LQKENI. As DNA, the CDR3 is TGTGCCAGCTCACCAAACGGGGAGACCCAGTACTTC. This gives the protein CASSPNGETQYF.

The chain joins TRBV2 to TRBJ2-1; D is unclear. CDR1 is SNHLY, CDR2 FYNNEI, per germline. V lost 6 bases and J 8 bases, leaving 5 bases between the germline ends. The CDR3 is 10 residues long. CDR3 DNA: TGTGCCAGCAGCGCGTATGAGCAGTTCTTC. It is translated as CASSAYEQFF.

The J gene is TRBJ2-4, the V gene TRBV11-2; D unresolved. Germline V gene lookup returns CDR1 SGHAT and CDR2 FQNNGV. Trimming cost V 6 bases and J 8 bases, with 5 bases left between them. The CDR3 spans 10 residues. The CDR3 DNA is TGTGCCAGCAGGGGCGACATTCAGTACTTC. It specifies CASRGDIQYF.

The chain has TRBV19 and TRBJ1-1, with D unresolved. With 1 base removed from V and 0 bases from J, the gap between germline ends came to 6 bases. The CDR3 spans 14 residues. The germline gives CDR1 LNHDA, CDR2 SQIVND (reference sequence). The CDR3 nucleotides read TGTGCCAGTAGTATAGCACCTATGAACACTGAAGCTTTCTTT. It codes for CASSIAPMNTEAFF.

The rearrangement joins TRBV28 to TRBJ2-7; D call uncertain. Deletions cut 6 bases from V and 0 bases from J, with 9 bases between. CDR1 MDHEN and CDR2 SYDVKM come from the germline V gene. This CDR3 contains 13 residues. The DNA of the CDR3 is TGTGCCAGCAGCCCGCGGACCTCCTACGAGCAGTACTTC. Encoded protein: CASSPRTSYEQYF.

This chain joins TRBV11-2 and TRBJ1-5; TRBD1 might be the D (6 bases). The CDR3 runs to 14 residues. CDR1 is SGHAT and CDR2 is FQNNGV in the germline V gene. V was clipped by 7 bases and J by 4 bases, with 14 bases between them. This CDR3 reads CASTPGVVNQPQHF. The CDR3 region has the DNA TGTGCCAGCACCCCAGGGGTTGTTAATCAGCCCCAGCATTTT. The whole variable domain, filled in from reference TRBV11-2 and TRBJ1-5, reads EAGVAQSPRYKIIEKRQSVAFWCNPISGHATLYWYQQILGQGPKLLIQFQNNGVVDDSQLPKDRFSAERLKGVDSTLKIQPAKLEDSAVYLCASTPGVVNQPQHFGDGTRLSIL.

The V gene is TRBV4-2, the J gene TRBJ1-1; D is undetermined. The CDR3 is made up of 11 amino acids. CDR1 is LGHNA and CDR2 is YNFKEQ in the germline V gene. V shed 1 base and J shed 6 bases, with 3 bases lying between them. The CDR3: CASSQGAEAFF. The CDR3 coding sequence is TGTGCCAGCAGCCAAGGGGCTGAAGCTTTCTTT.

This chain uses TRBV20-1 with TRBJ1-2; D gene ambiguous. The CDR3 length is 11 residues. With 2 bases removed from V and 11 bases from J, the gap between germline ends came to 12 bases. The germline CDR1 and CDR2 sequences are DFQATT and SNEGSKA (reference sequence). For the CDR3, the DNA is TGCAGTGCTAGACCGGCGAGACGATACACCTTC. It encodes CSARPARRYTF.